The 26 T cell receptor beta chains given below trace back to one sample, sequenced in a study of shared T cell receptors in the human thymus. Method: immunoSEQ multiplex PCR; TCRdb's copy keeps in-frame clones and lacks some. The table includes approximately 660,000 clones, 88% detected once. The same sample was also used in a study of human thymus T cells.

The sequenced material came from thymocytes. These receptors all come from a boy in the first two years of life with a congenital heart defect.

This chain uses TRBV4-3 with TRBJ1-3; 10 nucleotides match TRBD1. The trim removed 1 base at V and 10 bases at J, leaving 16 bases unmatched. The CDR3 spans 18 residues. Germline CDR1 reads LGHNA; CDR2 reads YSLEER. The CDR3 nucleotides are TGCGCCAGCAGCCAAGCCGCACAAATTGGACAGGGGGTTTATACCATATATTTT. Protein: CASSQAAQIGQGVYTIYF.

This chain joins TRBV28 and TRBJ2-1, with a tentative D call TRBD1 (7 bases). This CDR3 is 17 amino acids long. Germline-derived CDR1 and CDR2 are MDHEN and SYDVKM. Trimming took 5 bases from V and 3 from J, leaving 20 bases between them. CDR3 sequence: CASSTPGGTEIYNEQFF. For the CDR3, the DNA is TGTGCCAGCAGTACCCCAGGGGGGACAGAGATCTACAATGAGCAGTTCTTC. Combining the CDR3 with reference TRBV28 and TRBJ2-1 gives the whole variable domain DVKVTQSSRYLVKRTGEKVFLECVQDMDHENMFWYRQDPGLGLRLIYFSYDVKMKEKGDIPEGYSVSREKKERFSLILESASTNQTSMYLCASSTPGGTEIYNEQFFGPGTRLTVL.

This clone was counted between two and nine times. In the same sample, other DNA sequences code for this CDR3. The chain's CDR3 is CASSDRGRPDTQYF. DNA of the CDR3: TGTGCCAGCAGTGACAGGGGTCGGCCAGATACGCAGTATTTT. This chain connects TRBV6-1 to TRBJ2-3; perhaps TRBD1 as D (6 bases). This CDR3 contains 14 residues. Germline CDR1 and CDR2: MNHNS and SASEGT. Trimming removed 3 bases from V and 4 bases from J, with 11 bases in between.

CDR3 sequence reads: CASSQDPRTSNYEQYF. The CDR3 DNA follows: TGCGCCAGCAGCCAAGATCCCCGGACTTCCAACTACGAGCAGTACTTC. V usage is TRBV4-3 and J usage is TRBJ2-7; possible D gene TRBD2, 5 bases. The germline V gene has CDR1 LGHNA and CDR2 YSLEER. The CDR3 covers 16 residues. The ends were cut back, 0 bases at V and 3 bases at J, with 15 bases in the middle.

This rearrangement joins TRBV11-2 to TRBJ1-1; a possible D gene is TRBD1 (5 bases). CDR3 size: 16 residues. Germline values: CDR1 SGHAT, CDR2 FQNNGV. V lost 0 bases and J 5 bases, leaving 16 bases between the germline ends. The CDR3 protein is CASSLDPAGEETEAFF. The CDR3 DNA reads TGTGCCAGCAGCTTAGATCCTGCGGGGGAGGAGACTGAAGCTTTCTTT.

The chain recombines TRBV14 with TRBJ1-1; tentatively, D is TRBD1 (6 bases). Germline V gives CDR1 SGHDN, CDR2 FVKESK. The length of the CDR3 is 12 residues. V was clipped by 1 base and J by 11 bases, with 11 bases between them. The CDR3 region has the DNA TGTGCCAGCAGCCAAGTCCGGACAGCCGCTTTCTTT. Translated: CASSQVRTAAFF.

The chain couples TRBV10-3 to TRBJ2-7; weak D call: TRBD2 (6 bases). V was cut by 0 bases and J by 4 bases, with 19 bases left in between. The CDR3 is made up of 17 amino acids. In germline, CDR1 is ENHRY, CDR2 SYGVKD. The CDR3 spells CAISESRISTRLYEQYF. The DNA of the CDR3 is TGTGCCATCAGTGAGTCAAGGATTTCGACTAGATTGTACGAGCAGTACTTC.

The rearrangement uses TRBV27 and TRBJ2-5; 8 nucleotides match TRBD2. CDR1 MNHEY and CDR2 SMNVEV come from the germline V gene (reference sequence). V shed 6 bases and J 5 bases; nucleotides not matched to a gene: 11. CDR3 length: 15 amino acids. CDR3 sequence (DNA): TGTGCCAGCAGCACTACAGCGGGAGCCGGTGAGACCCAGTACTTC. It codes for CASSTTAGAGETQYF.

This clone was detected a few times. The rearrangement links TRBV27 to TRBJ2-3; 9 bases line up with TRBD2. The CDR3 extends over 17 amino acids. CDR1 is MNHEY and CDR2 is SMNVEV in the germline V gene (reference sequence). Losses at the gene ends were 2 bases for V and 4 bases for J; bases not matched to a gene: 10. CDR3 DNA: TGTGCCAGCAGTTTAAAGAGGCGGGAGGGCGGTCCAGATACGCAGTATTTT. It codes for CASSLKRREGGPDTQYF.

This chain connects TRBV7-6 to TRBJ1-1, with D uncertain. The V end was cut by 7 bases, the J end by 6 bases, with 21 bases between. CDR1 SGHVS and CDR2 FNYEAQ come from the germline V gene. This CDR3 is 15 amino acids long. The chain's CDR3 is CASTPAPGFLAEAFF. The DNA of the CDR3 is TGTGCCAGCACCCCCGCCCCCGGGTTTTTAGCTGAAGCTTTCTTT.

The chain joins TRBV5-5 to TRBJ2-7; tentative D call: TRBD2 (7 bases). This CDR3 is built from 15 residues. Trimming removed 0 bases at V and 0 bases at J, with 10 bases between. Germline CDR1 is SGHKS and CDR2 is YYEKEE (reference sequence). CDR3 DNA: TGTGCCAGCAGCTTGGCCGGGGGGCCCTCCTACGAGCAGTACTTC. Translated: CASSLAGGPSYEQYF. Using reference TRBV5-5 and TRBJ2-7 for the parts outside the CDR3, the full variable domain is DAGVTQSPTHLIKTRGQQVTLRCSPISGHKSVSWYQQVLGQGPQFIFQYYEKEERGRGNFPDRFSARQFPNYSSELNVNALLLGDSALYLCASSLAGGPSYEQYFGPGTRLTVT.

The rearrangement uses TRBV4-1 and TRBJ2-1; TRBD2 matches at 9 bases. Losses at the gene ends were 4 bases for V and 6 bases for J; bases not matched to a gene: 10. The CDR3 extends over 16 amino acids. Germline loops: CDR1 MGHRA, CDR2 YSYEKL. CDR3 amino acids: CASSPSGKVIGNEQFF. DNA for the CDR3: TGCGCCAGCAGCCCTAGCGGGAAAGTAATCGGCAATGAGCAGTTCTTC.

CDR3 DNA: TGTGCCAGCAGGGACAGAGGATTTCGGAGCAATCAGCCCCAGCATTTT. Translated: CASRDRGFRSNQPQHF. This chain connects TRBV2 to TRBJ1-5, with D possibly TRBD1 on 6 matching bases. Germline CDR1 reads SNHLY; CDR2 reads FYNNEI. The CDR3 is 16 amino acids. V was cut by 6 bases and J by 1 base, with 16 bases left in between.

This chain joins TRBV7-6 and TRBJ2-7; 9 bases map to TRBD1. V shed 4 bases, J shed 6 bases, and the junction held 10 bases outside the gene matches. Germline CDR1 and CDR2: SGHVS and FNYEAQ. This CDR3 is 15 amino acids long. CDR3 coding DNA: TGTGCCAGCAGCTATGTCTGGGGACAGGGCGGCGAGCAGTACTTC. Amino acid sequence: CASSYVWGQGGEQYF. Looking up the rest from reference TRBV7-6 and TRBJ2-7 gives the full variable domain: GAGVSQSPRYKVTKRGQDVALRCDPISGHVSLYWYRQALGQGPEFLTYFNYEAQQDKSGLPNDRFSAERPEGSISTLTIQRTEQRDSAMYRCASSYVWGQGGEQYFGPGTRLTVT.

This chain links TRBV7-2 with TRBJ2-1; D remains ambiguous. CDR1 and CDR2 (germline): SGHTA, FQGNSA. The CDR3 length is 17 residues. V lost 2 bases and J 5 bases, leaving 19 bases between the germline ends. CDR3 bases: TGTGCCAGCAGCTTAAGCTCCCTTAGCTGGCCGAACAATGAGCAGTTCTTC. The encoded protein is CASSLSSLSWPNNEQFF.

This clone has just one count. This rearrangement joins TRBV28 to TRBJ1-5, with TRBD1 as a possible D gene (6 bases). Germline V CDR1 and CDR2: MDHEN, SYDVKM. The ends were cut back, 6 bases at V and 5 bases at J, with 14 bases in the middle. This CDR3 spans 14 amino acids. The CDR3 loop reads CASSTGQRDQPQHF. The CDR3 region has the DNA TGTGCCAGCAGCACCGGACAGAGGGATCAGCCCCAGCATTTT.

This chain joins TRBV12-5 and TRBJ2-7, with a weak D call TRBD1 (5 bases). CDR3 size: 20 residues. V lost 5 bases and J 2 bases, leaving 31 bases between the germline ends. From germline, CDR1 is LGHNT and CDR2 FRNRAP. CDR3 amino acids: CASGLPFAPLGPPLAYEQYF. CDR3 nucleotides: TGTGCTAGTGGTCTACCGTTCGCCCCCCTGGGGCCCCCCCTGGCCTACGAGCAGTACTTC.

CDR3 bases: TGTGCCATCAGTGGTCTAGCGGGAGGAGTTATTAGCACAGATACGCAGTATTTT. It encodes CAISGLAGGVISTDTQYF. The chain carries TRBV10-3 and TRBJ2-3, with TRBD2 identical over 11 bases. The junction had 9 bases not matched to a gene; V was cut back by 4 bases and J by 0 bases. The CDR3 is 18 amino acids. Per the germline V gene, CDR1 is ENHRY and CDR2 is SYGVKD.

CDR3 amino acids: CASSLAGTSGGRSTDTQYF. CDR3 DNA: TGCGCCAGCAGCTTGGCCGGAACTAGCGGGGGCCGGAGCACAGATACGCAGTATTTT. The chain carries TRBV5-1 and TRBJ2-3; TRBD2 matches at 11 bases. The CDR3 length is 19 residues. Germline-derived CDR1 and CDR2 are SGHRS and YFSETQ. The V and J ends lost 0 bases and 0 bases, in that order; junction bases with no gene match: 9.

The rearrangement links TRBV29-1 to TRBJ2-3; 11 bases line up with TRBD2. The CDR3 contains 15 residues. V was clipped by 6 bases and J by 1 base; unmatched bases: 6. Germline-derived CDR1 and CDR2 are SQVTM and ANQGSEA. The CDR3 coding sequence is TGCAGCGTATCGCTACTAGCGGGAGGCACAGATACGCAGTATTTT. Translated: CSVSLLAGGTDTQYF.

The rearrangement joins TRBV6-5 to TRBJ2-1; TRBD2 is a possible D gene (6 bases). The CDR3 sequence is 16 residues long. CDR1 MNHEY and CDR2 SVGAGI come from the germline V gene. The V gene lost 4 bases and the J gene lost 7 bases, with 20 bases spanning the gap. The CDR3 spells CASSLFVGTSLNEQFF. CDR3 sequence (DNA): TGTGCCAGCAGTTTATTCGTTGGAACTAGCCTAAATGAGCAGTTCTTC.

The chain recombines TRBV5-1 with TRBJ2-1; TRBD1 might be the D (5 bases). Trimming cost V 6 bases and J 2 bases, with 15 bases left between them. Germline CDR1 SGHRS, CDR2 YFSETQ. CDR3 size: 15 residues. CDR3 DNA sequence: TGCGCCAGCAAATCTAAACAGGCGACCTACAATGAGCAGTTCTTC. Translation gives CASKSKQATYNEQFF.

This chain links TRBV12-5 with TRBJ2-7; 7 nucleotides agree with TRBD2. The ends lost 0 bases at V and 4 bases at J; junction bases unmatched: 6. The CDR3 is 15 amino acids. Per germline, CDR1 LGHNT and CDR2 FRNRAP. The CDR3 is CASGLVEGTMYEQYF. CDR3 bases: TGTGCTAGTGGTTTGGTGGAAGGGACTATGTACGAGCAGTACTTC.

V is TRBV30 and J is TRBJ2-5; tentative D call: TRBD2 (6 bases). Germline CDR1 is GTSNPN and CDR2 is SVGIG (reference sequence). Trimming removed 2 bases at V and 4 bases at J, with 17 bases between. The CDR3 spans 15 residues. The CDR3 region is CAWSNYGRSGETQYF. As DNA, the CDR3 is TGTGCCTGGAGTAATTACGGGAGATCAGGAGAGACCCAGTACTTC.

This chain links TRBV28 with TRBJ2-3; 7 nucleotides line up with TRBD2. CDR3 size: 16 residues. CDR1 and CDR2 (germline): MDHEN, SYDVKM. The ends lost 2 bases at V and 4 bases at J; junction bases unmatched: 9. CDR3 residues: CASSLRRRGDSDTQYF. In DNA, the CDR3 is TGTGCCAGCAGTTTAAGAAGACGGGGGGACTCAGATACGCAGTATTTT.

This chain joins TRBV30 and TRBJ2-7; no definite D call. The CDR3 is 12 residues long. V was clipped by 8 bases and J by 3 bases, with 14 bases between them. The germline V gene has CDR1 GTSNPN and CDR2 SVGIG (reference sequence). This chain's CDR3 is CAPPANSYEQYF. The DNA for the CDR3 is TGTGCCCCCCCTGCGAACAGCTACGAGCAGTACTTC.